This entry describes one TCR beta chain. This sample stems from a study of cytomegalovirus exposure and HLA in healthy donors. Use of 60 Vbeta and 13 Jbeta primers characterized the PCR. Clones were read by immunoSEQ multiplex PCR, and TCRdb kept only the in-frame ones, dropping some. The sample lists 100,000 to 150,000 clones, about 74% occurring once. The receptor comes from a woman aged 60-75 years in good health and CMV-seronegative. The specimen sequenced was PBMCs.

The CDR3 bases are TGTGCCACGGACCCTTCTACTAGCGGGATCTACGAGCAGTACTTC. Its translation is CATDPSTSGIYEQYF. The rearrangement links TRBV28 to TRBJ2-7, with TRBD2 matching 10 bases. This CDR3 spans 15 amino acids. The germline V gene encodes CDR1 MDHEN and CDR2 SYDVKM. V lost 10 bases, J lost 3 bases, and 12 bases stayed unmatched.